This TCR beta chain was observed in a study of radiotherapy plus CTLA-4 blockade in lung cancer. The wider study: Objective responses were seen in about a sixth of patients, disease control in less than 40%. Study conclusions and caveats: Clones of tumor-derived TCRs expanded in blood after radiotherapy plus ipilimumab.

Remarks on this clone: The antigen is not known.

The germline V gene encodes CDR1 SGHRS and CDR2 YFSETQ. Trimming removed 4 bases from V and 4 bases from J; junction bases left unmatched: 7. CDR3 length: 14 amino acids. Generated by immunoSEQ multiplex PCR, the TCRdb table keeps only in-frame clones and is missing some. The sample lists about 41,000 clones, 70% to 80% seen once, with around 8% in the top ten. The chain uses TRBV5-1 and TRBJ1-1; 7 nucleotides align to TRBD1. The TCR originated in a human donor with non-small cell lung cancer who had stable disease on radiotherapy plus ipilimumab. This specimen was peripheral blood, taken from a patient treated with radiotherapy plus ipilimumab. The CDR3 DNA sequence: TGCGCCAGCAGCGTTGACAGGGCCGCCACTGAAGCTTTCTTT. Translated: CASSVDRAATEAFF.